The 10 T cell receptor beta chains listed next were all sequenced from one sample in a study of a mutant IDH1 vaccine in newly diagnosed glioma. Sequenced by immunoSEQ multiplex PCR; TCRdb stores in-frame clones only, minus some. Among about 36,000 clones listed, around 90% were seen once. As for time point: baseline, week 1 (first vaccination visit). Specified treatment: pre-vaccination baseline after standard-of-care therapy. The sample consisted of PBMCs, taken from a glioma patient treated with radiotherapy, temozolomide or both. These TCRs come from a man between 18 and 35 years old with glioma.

CDR3 amino acids: CASSQGGQADGYTF. DNA for the CDR3: TGTGCCAGCAGCCAGGGAGGACAGGCCGATGGCTACACCTTC. The chain uses TRBV4-2 and TRBJ1-2; 7 nucleotides align to TRBD1. Trimming at V came to 3 bases and at J to 6 bases, leaving 7 bases not matched to a gene. Germline CDR1 reads LGHNA; CDR2 reads YNFKEQ. The CDR3 consists of 14 residues.

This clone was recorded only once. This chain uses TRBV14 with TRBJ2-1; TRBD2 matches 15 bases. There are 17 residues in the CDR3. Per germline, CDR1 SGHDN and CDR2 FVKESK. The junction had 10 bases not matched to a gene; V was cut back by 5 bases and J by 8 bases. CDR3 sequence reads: CASSNYAGLAGGDEQFF. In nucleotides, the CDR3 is TGTGCCAGCAGCAATTACGCGGGACTAGCGGGAGGTGATGAGCAGTTCTTC.

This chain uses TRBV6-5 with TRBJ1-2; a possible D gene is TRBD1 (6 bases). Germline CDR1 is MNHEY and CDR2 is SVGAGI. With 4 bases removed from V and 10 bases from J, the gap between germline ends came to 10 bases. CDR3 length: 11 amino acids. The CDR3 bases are TGTGCCAGCAGTTTACAGGGCGCCTACACCTTC. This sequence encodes CASSLQGAYTF.

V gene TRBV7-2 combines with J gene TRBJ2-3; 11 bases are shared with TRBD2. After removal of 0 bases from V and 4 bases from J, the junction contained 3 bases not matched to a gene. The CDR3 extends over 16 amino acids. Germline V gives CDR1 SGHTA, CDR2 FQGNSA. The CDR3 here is CASSLAGLAASDTQYF. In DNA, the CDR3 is TGTGCCAGCAGCTTAGCGGGACTAGCGGCCTCAGATACGCAGTATTTT.

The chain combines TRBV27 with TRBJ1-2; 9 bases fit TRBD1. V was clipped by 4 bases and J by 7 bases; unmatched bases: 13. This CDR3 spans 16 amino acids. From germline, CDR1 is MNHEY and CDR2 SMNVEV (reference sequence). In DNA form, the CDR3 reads TGTGCCAGCAGTTATGGGGACCCGGGACAGGGTTCTGGCTACACCTTC. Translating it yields CASSYGDPGQGSGYTF.

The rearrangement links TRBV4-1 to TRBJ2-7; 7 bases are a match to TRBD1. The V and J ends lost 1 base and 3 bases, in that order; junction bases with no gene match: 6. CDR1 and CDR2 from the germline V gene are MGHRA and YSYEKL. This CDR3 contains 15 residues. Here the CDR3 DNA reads TGCGCCAGCAGCCAAGCGGCAGGGGGTCTCTACGAGCAGTACTTC. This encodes CASSQAAGGLYEQYF.

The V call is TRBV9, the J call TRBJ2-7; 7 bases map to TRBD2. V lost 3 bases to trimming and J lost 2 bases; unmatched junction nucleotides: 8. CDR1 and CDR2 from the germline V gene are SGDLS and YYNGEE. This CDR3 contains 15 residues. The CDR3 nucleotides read TGTGCCAGCAGCGCGTCTAGCGGTTCACCCTACGAGCAGTACTTC. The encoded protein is CASSASSGSPYEQYF.

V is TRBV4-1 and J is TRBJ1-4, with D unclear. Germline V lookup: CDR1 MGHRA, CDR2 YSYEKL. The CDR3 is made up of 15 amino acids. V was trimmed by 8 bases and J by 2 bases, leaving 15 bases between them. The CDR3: CASSNPGYTNEKLFF. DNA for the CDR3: TGCGCCAGCTCTAACCCCGGGTACACTAATGAAAAACTGTTTTTT.

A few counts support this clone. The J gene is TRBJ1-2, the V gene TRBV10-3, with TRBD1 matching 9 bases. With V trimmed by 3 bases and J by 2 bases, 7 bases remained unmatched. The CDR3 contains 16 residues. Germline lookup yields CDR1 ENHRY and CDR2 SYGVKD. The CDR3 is CAISELRDRANYGYTF. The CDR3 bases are TGTGCCATCAGTGAACTGAGGGACAGGGCGAACTATGGCTACACCTTC.

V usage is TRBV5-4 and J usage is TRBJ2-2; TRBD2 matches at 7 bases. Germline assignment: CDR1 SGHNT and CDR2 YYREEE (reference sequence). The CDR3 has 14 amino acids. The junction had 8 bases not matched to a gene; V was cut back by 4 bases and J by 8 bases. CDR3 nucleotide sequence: TGTGCCAGCAGCAAAGCGGGATCCGCTGGGGAGCTGTTTTTT. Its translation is CASSKAGSAGELFF.